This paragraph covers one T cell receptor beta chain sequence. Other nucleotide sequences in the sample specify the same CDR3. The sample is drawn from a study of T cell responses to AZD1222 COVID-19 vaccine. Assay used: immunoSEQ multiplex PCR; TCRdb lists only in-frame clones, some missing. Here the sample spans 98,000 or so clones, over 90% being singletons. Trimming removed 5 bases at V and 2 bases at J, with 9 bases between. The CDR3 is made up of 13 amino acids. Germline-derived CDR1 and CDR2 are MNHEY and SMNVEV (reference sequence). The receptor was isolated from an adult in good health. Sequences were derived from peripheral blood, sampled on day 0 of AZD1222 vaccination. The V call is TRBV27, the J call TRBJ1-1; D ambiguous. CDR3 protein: CASSIRVNTEAFF. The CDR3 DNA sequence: TGTGCCAGCAGTATCCGGGTCAACACTGAAGCTTTCTTT.